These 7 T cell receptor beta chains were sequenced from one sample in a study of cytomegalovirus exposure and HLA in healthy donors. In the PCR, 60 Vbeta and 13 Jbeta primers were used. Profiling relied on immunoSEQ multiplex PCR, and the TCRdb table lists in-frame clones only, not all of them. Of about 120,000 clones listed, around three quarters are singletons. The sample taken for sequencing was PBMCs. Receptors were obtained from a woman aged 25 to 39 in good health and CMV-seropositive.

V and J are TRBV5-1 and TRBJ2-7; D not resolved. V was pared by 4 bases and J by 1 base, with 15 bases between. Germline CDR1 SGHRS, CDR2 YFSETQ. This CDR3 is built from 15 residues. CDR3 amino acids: CASSPFGTESYEQYF. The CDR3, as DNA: TGCGCCAGCAGCCCCTTTGGAACGGAGTCCTACGAGCAGTACTTC. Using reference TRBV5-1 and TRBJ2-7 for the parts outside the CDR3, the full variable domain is KAGVTQTPRYLIKTRGQQVTLSCSPISGHRSVSWYQQTPGQGLQFLFEYFSETQRNKGNFPGRFSGRQFSNSRSEMNVSTLELGDSALYLCASSPFGTESYEQYFGPGTRLTVT.

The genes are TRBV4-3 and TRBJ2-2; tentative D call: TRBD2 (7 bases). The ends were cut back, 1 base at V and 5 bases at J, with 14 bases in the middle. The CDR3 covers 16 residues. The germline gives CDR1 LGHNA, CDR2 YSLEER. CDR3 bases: TGCGCCAGCAGCCAAGTGGGGGGGCTGGTGACCGGGGAGCTGTTTTTT. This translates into CASSQVGGLVTGELFF.

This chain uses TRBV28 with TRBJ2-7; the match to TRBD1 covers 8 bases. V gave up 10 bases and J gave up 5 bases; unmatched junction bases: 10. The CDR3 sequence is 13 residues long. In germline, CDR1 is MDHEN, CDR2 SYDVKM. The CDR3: CATKEGQENEQYF. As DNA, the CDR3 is TGTGCCACCAAGGAGGGACAGGAGAACGAGCAGTACTTC.

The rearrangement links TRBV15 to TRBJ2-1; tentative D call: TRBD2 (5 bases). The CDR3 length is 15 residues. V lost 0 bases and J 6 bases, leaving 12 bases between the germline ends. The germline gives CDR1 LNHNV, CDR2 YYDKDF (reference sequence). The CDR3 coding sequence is TGTGCCACCAGCAGAGAACTAGTGGGGTTCAATGAGCAGTTCTTC. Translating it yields CATSRELVGFNEQFF. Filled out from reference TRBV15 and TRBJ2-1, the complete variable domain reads DAMVIQNPRYQVTQFGKPVTLSCSQTLNHNVMYWYQQKSSQAPKLLFHYYDKDFNNEADTPDNFQSRRPNTSFCFLDIRSPGLGDTAMYLCATSRELVGFNEQFFGPGTRLTVL.

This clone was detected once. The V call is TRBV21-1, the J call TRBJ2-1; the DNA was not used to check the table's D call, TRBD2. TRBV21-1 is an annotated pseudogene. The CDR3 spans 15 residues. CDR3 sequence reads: CASISTSGVYNEQFF. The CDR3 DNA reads TGTGCCAGCATCTCAACTAGCGGGGTTTACAATGAGCAGTTCTTC.

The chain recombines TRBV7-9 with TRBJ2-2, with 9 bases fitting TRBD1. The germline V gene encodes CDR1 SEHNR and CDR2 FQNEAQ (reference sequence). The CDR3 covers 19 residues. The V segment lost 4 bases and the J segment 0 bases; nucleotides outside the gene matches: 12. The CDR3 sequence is CASSSRGTGNIANTGELFF. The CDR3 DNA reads TGTGCCAGCAGCTCGAGAGGGACAGGGAATATCGCGAACACCGGGGAGCTGTTTTTT.

This chain's CDR3 is CASSRDRDYEQYF. CDR3 DNA sequence: TGTGCCAGTTCCCGGGACAGGGACTACGAGCAGTACTTC. The chain recombines TRBV6-1 with TRBJ2-5, with TRBD1 identical over 9 bases. The J call may not be correct, given that the DNA end is closer to TRBJ2-7. The CDR3 length is 13 residues. CDR1 and CDR2 from the germline V gene are MNHNS and SASEGT.